This T cell receptor beta chain was captured in a study of OX40 agonist ivuxolimab in advanced cancers. Libraries were prepared by immunoSEQ multiplex PCR; TCRdb keeps only in-frame clonotypes and omits some of them. The data hold over 50,000 clones, with almost 85% observed a single time. Per the germline V gene, CDR1 is LNHDA and CDR2 is SQIVND (reference sequence). The CDR3 extends over 16 amino acids. V was pared by 5 bases and J by 1 base, with 15 bases between. This clone was detected only a few times. The sequencing used CD4+ or CD8+ T cells sorted from blood, collected in a trial of the OX40 agonist ivuxolimab. The source of this sequence is an adult with an advanced solid tumor such as melanoma, head and neck, liver or kidney cancer. V is TRBV19 and J is TRBJ2-1; D is undetermined. CDR3 residues: CASSQSAVWSYNEQFF. The CDR3 nucleotides read TGTGCCAGTAGTCAGAGTGCCGTGTGGTCCTACAATGAGCAGTTCTTC.